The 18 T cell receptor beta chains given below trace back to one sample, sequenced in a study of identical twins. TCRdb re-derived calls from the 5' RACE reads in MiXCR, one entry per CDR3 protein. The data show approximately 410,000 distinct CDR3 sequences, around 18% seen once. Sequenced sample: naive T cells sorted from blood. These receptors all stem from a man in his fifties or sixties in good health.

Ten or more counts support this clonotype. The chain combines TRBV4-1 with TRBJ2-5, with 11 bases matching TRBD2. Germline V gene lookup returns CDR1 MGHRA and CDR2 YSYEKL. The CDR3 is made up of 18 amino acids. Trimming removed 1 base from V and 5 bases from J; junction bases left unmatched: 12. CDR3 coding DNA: TGCGCCAGCAGCCAAGTACTAGCGGGGGTTGTTATAAGGGAGACCCAGTACTTC. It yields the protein CASSQVLAGVVIRETQYF.

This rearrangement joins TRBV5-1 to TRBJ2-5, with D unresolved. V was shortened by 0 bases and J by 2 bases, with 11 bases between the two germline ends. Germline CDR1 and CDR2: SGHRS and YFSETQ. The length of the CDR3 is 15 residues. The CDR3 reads CASSLAAGWQETQYF. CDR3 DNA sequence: TGCGCCAGCAGCTTGGCCGCTGGATGGCAAGAGACCCAGTACTTC. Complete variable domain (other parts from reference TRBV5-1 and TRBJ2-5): KAGVTQTPRYLIKTRGQQVTLSCSPISGHRSVSWYQQTPGQGLQFLFEYFSETQRNKGNFPGRFSGRQFSNSRSEMNVSTLELGDSALYLCASSLAAGWQETQYFGPGTRLLVL.

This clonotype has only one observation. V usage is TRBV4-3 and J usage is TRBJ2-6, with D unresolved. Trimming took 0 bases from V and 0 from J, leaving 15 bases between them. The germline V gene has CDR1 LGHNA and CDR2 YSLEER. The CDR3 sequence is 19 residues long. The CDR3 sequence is CASSQERLEANSGANVLTF. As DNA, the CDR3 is TGCGCCAGCAGCCAAGAGAGGTTAGAGGCTAACTCTGGGGCCAACGTCCTGACTTTC.

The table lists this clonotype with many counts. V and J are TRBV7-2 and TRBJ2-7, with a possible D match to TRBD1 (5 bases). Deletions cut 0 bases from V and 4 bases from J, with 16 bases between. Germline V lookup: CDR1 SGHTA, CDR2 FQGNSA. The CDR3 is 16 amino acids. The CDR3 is CASSLAPVPAGYEQYF. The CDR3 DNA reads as TGTGCCAGCAGCTTAGCCCCAGTACCGGCAGGGTACGAGCAGTACTTC.

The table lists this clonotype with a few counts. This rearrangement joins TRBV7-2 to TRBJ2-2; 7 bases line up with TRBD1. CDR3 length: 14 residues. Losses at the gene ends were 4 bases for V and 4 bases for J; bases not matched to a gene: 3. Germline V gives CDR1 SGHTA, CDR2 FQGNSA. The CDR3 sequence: CASSSGQLTGELFF. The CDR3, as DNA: TGTGCCAGCAGCTCGGGACAGCTCACCGGGGAGCTGTTTTTT.

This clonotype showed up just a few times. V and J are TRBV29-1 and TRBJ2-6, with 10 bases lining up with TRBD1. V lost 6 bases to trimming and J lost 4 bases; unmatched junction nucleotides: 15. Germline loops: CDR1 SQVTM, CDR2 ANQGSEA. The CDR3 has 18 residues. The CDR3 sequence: CSVSGTGALLGGANVLTF. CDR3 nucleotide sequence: TGCAGCGTGTCCGGGACAGGGGCCCTCCTAGGCGGGGCCAACGTCCTGACTTTC.

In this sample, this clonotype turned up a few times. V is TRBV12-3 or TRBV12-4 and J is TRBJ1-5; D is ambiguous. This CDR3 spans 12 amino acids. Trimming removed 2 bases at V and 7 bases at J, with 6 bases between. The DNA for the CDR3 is TGTGCCAGCAGTTTATGGAGCCAGCCCCAGCATTTT. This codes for CASSLWSQPQHF.

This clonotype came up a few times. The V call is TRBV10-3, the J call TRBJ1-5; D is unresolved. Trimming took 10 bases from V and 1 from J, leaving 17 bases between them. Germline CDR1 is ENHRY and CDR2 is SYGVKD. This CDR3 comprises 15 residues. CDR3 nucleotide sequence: TGTGCCACTACACCCCAACTCGGGAGCAATCAGCCCCAGCATTTT. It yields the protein CATTPQLGSNQPQHF.

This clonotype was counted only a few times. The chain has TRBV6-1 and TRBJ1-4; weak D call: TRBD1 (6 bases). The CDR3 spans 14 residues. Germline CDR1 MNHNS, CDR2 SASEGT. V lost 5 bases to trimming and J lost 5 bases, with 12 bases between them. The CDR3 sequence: CASSPGTSNEKLFF. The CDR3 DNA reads TGTGCCAGCAGTCCCGGGACAAGCAATGAAAAACTGTTTTTT.

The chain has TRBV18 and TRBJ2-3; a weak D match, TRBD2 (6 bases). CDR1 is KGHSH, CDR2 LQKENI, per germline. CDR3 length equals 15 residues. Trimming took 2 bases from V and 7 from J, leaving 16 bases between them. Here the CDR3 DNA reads TGTGCCAGCTCACCAGCGGAGGGAAGCCTCAATACGCAGTATTTT. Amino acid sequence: CASSPAEGSLNTQYF.

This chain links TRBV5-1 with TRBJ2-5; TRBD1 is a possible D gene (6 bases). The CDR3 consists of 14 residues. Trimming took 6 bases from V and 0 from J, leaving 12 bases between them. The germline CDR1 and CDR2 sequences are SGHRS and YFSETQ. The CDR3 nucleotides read TGCGCCAGCACCTCCCCAGGGGACCAAGAGACCCAGTACTTC. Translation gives CASTSPGDQETQYF.

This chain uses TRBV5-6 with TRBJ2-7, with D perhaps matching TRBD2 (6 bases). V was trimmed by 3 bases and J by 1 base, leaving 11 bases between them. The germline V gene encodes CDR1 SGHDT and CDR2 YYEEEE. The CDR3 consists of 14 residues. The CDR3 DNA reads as TGTGCCAGCAGCTCTCGGAGGGTATCCTACGAGCAGTACTTC. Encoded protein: CASSSRRVSYEQYF.

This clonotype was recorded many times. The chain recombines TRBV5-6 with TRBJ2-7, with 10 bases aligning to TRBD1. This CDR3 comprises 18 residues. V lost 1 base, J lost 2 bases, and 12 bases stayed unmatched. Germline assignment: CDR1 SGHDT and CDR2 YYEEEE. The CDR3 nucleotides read TGTGCCAGCAGCTTGAAAGAGCTTCGGGACAGGGGAACCTACGAGCAGTACTTC. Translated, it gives CASSLKELRDRGTYEQYF.

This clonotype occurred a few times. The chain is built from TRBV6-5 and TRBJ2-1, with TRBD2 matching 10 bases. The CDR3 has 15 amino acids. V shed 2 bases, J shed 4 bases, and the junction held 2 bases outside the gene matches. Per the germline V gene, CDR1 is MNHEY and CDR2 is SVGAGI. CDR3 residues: CASSYEGLAYNEQFF. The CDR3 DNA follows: TGTGCCAGCAGTTACGAGGGACTAGCGTACAATGAGCAGTTCTTC.

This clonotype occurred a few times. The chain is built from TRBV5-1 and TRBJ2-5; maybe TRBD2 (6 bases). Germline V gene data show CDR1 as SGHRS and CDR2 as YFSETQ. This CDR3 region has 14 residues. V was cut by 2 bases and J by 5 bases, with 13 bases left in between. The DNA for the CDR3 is TGCGCCAGCAGCTTACAGCGAGGAGGGGAGACCCAGTACTTC. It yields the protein CASSLQRGGETQYF.

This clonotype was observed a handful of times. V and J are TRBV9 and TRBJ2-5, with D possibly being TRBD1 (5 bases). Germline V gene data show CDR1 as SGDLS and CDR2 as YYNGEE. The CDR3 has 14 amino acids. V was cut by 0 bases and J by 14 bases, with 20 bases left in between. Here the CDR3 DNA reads TGTGCCAGCAGCGTAGCAGGTCTGACAGCTCCGGAATACTTC. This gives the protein CASSVAGLTAPEYF.

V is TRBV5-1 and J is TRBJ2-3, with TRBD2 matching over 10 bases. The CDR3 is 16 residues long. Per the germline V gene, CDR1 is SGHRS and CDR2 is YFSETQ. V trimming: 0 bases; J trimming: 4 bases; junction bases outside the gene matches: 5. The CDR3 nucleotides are TGCGCCAGCAGCTTGGTACGAGCGGGGGGGCCAGATACGCAGTATTTT. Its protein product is CASSLVRAGGPDTQYF.

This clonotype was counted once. CDR3 sequence (DNA): TGTGCCAGCTCACCGGAGAGATATGGCTACACCTTC. It codes for CASSPERYGYTF. The chain couples TRBV18 to TRBJ1-2, with D hard to call. V was shortened by 3 bases and J by 5 bases, with 7 bases between the two germline ends. Per germline, CDR1 KGHSH and CDR2 LQKENI. The CDR3 has 12 residues. Full variable domain (remainder filled in from reference TRBV18 and TRBJ1-2): NAGVMQNPRHLVRRRGQEARLRCSPMKGHSHVYWYRQLPEEGLKFMVYLQKENIIDESGMPKERFSAEFPKEGPSILRIQQVVRGDSAAYFCASSPERYGYTFGSGTRLTVV.